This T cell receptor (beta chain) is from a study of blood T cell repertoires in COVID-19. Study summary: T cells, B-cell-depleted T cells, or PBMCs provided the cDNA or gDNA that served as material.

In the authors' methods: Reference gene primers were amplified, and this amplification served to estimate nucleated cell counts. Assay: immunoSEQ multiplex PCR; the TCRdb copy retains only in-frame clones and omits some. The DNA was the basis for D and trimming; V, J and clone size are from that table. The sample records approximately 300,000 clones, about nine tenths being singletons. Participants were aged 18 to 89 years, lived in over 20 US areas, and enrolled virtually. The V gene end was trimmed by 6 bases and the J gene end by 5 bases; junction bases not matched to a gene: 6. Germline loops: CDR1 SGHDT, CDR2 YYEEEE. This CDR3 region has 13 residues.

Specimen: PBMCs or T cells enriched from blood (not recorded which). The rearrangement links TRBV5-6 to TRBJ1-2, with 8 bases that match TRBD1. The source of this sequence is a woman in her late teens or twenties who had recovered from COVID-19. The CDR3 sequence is CASTIDRGYGYTF. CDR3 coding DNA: TGTGCCAGCACTATAGACAGGGGATATGGCTACACCTTC.